The rows below give T cell receptor beta chains drawn from one sample of a study of vaccination and CD4 T cells after COVID-19. These receptors lack a known antigen. TCRdb analysed the PCR reads with MiXCR anew, one entry per CDR3 protein. In the table there are 2,500 to 3,500 distinct CDR3 sequences, under 30% of which are singletons. The source was CD4+ T cells from blood, cultured in vitro, collected after SARS-CoV-2 vaccination. The source of these receptors is a human donor who had recovered from COVID-19. CDR3s include the opening cysteine and the closing phenylalanine or tryptophan. Fields, in order: V gene, J gene, D gene, clone size, CDR3 protein, CDR3 DNA. D genes are given only for firm matches. Size tells how often a clone was seen (once, few, many) or the class of an expanded clone, and some rows leave it out.

V: TRBV20-1
J: TRBJ1-2
D: NA
size: few
CDR3: CSAKGGGRYYGYTF
DNA: TGCAGTGCTAAGGGAGGAGGGAGATACTATGGCTACACCTTC

V: TRBV27
J: TRBJ2-1
D: NA
size: NA
CDR3: CASSRDGGHNEQFF
DNA: TGTGCCAGCAGTAGGGACGGGGGGCACAATGAGCAGTTCTTC

V: TRBV20-1
J: TRBJ1-3
D: NA
size: NA
CDR3: CSASGGNTIYF
DNA: TGCAGTGCTAGTGGGGGAAACACCATATATTTT

V: TRBV24-1
J: TRBJ1-5
D: NA
size: NA
CDR3: CATQPADGNQPQHF
DNA: TGTGCCACCCAACCAGCGGATGGCAATCAGCCCCAGCATTTT

V: TRBV7-9
J: TRBJ1-2
D: NA
size: NA
CDR3: CASSLGGDGYGYTF
DNA: TGTGCCAGCAGCTTAGGGGGGGATGGCTATGGCTACACCTTC

V: TRBV19
J: TRBJ2-6
D: NA
size: medium-sized
CDR3: CASSTPRGAGANVLTF
DNA: TGTGCCAGTAGTACCCCACGGGGGGCCGGGGCCAACGTCCTGACTTTC

V: TRBV6-1
J: TRBJ2-7
D: NA
size: few
CDR3: CASTNRGNEQYF
DNA: TGTGCCAGCACCAACAGAGGCAACGAGCAGTACTTC

V: TRBV4-1
J: TRBJ1-2
D: NA
size: medium-sized
CDR3: CASTQTLAGYGYTF
DNA: TGCGCCAGCACCCAGACCTTGGCGGGTTATGGCTACACCTTC

V: TRBV6-1
J: TRBJ1-1
D: NA
size: NA
CDR3: CASSRRAVVGTEAFF
DNA: TGTGCCAGCTCCCGGCGCGCCGTCGTCGGCACTGAAGCTTTCTTT

V: TRBV6-5
J: TRBJ2-5
D: TRBD2
size: medium-sized
CDR3: CASSYSTRRGGETQYF
DNA: TGTGCCAGCAGTTACTCGACTAGACGGGGAGGGGAGACCCAGTACTTC

V: TRBV11-3
J: TRBJ1-1
D: NA
size: medium-sized
CDR3: CASSTRQNTEAFF
DNA: TGTGCCAGCAGCACCCGACAGAACACTGAAGCTTTCTTT

V: TRBV7-2
J: TRBJ2-7
D: NA
size: medium-sized
CDR3: CASSLLRGGLGYEQYF
DNA: TGTGCCAGCAGCCTCCTACGAGGAGGGCTGGGCTACGAGCAGTACTTC

V: TRBV6-5
J: TRBJ1-2
D: NA
size: few
CDR3: CASSLTGVGYTF
DNA: TGTGCCAGCAGTTTGACAGGAGTCGGCTACACCTTC

V: TRBV7-8
J: TRBJ1-2
D: NA
size: NA
CDR3: CASSLGAGANYGYTF
DNA: TGTGCCAGCAGCTTAGGGGCAGGAGCTAACTATGGCTACACCTTC

V: TRBV5-4
J: TRBJ2-7
D: NA
size: few
CDR3: CASSSPGPVGEQYF
DNA: TGTGCCAGCAGCTCTCCGGGACCGGTGGGCGAGCAGTACTTC

V: TRBV20-1
J: TRBJ2-7
D: TRBD2
size: NA
CDR3: CSARDAGVSRDSEQYF
DNA: TGCAGTGCTAGAGATGCGGGGGTCTCCAGGGATAGCGAGCAGTACTTC

V: TRBV20-1
J: TRBJ2-5
D: NA
size: medium-sized
CDR3: CSALPQIETQYF
DNA: TGCAGTGCCTTGCCCCAAATTGAGACCCAGTACTTC

V: TRBV6-2/TRBV6-3
J: TRBJ1-5
D: TRBD1
size: NA
CDR3: CASRPTGEGGNQPQHF
DNA: TGTGCCAGCAGGCCAACAGGGGAAGGCGGCAATCAGCCCCAGCATTTT

V: TRBV20-1
J: TRBJ2-3
D: TRBD2
size: few
CDR3: CSASDPGLAAQYF
DNA: TGCAGTGCAAGCGACCCGGGACTAGCGGCGCAGTATTTT

V: TRBV15
J: TRBJ1-5
D: NA
size: few
CDR3: CATSRTFLGYSNQPQHF
DNA: TGTGCCACCAGCAGAACCTTTTTGGGGTATAGCAATCAGCCCCAGCATTTT

V: TRBV20-1
J: TRBJ2-7
D: TRBD1
size: few
CDR3: CSANIPGQDHEQYF
DNA: TGCAGTGCGAATATTCCGGGACAGGATCACGAGCAGTACTTC

V: TRBV6-1
J: TRBJ1-6
D: TRBD1
size: NA
CDR3: CASSQPPGQGHSPLHF
DNA: TGTGCCAGCAGCCAACCCCCGGGACAGGGACATTCACCCCTCCACTTT

V: TRBV6-1
J: TRBJ2-1
D: TRBD1
size: NA
CDR3: CASRTDRDYNEQFF
DNA: TGTGCCAGCAGAACCGACAGGGACTACAATGAGCAGTTCTTC

V: TRBV4-3
J: TRBJ1-6
D: NA
size: NA
CDR3: CASSQDHVDPNSPLHF
DNA: TGCGCCAGCAGCCAAGATCACGTAGATCCGAATTCACCCCTCCACTTT

V: TRBV7-6
J: TRBJ2-7
D: TRBD2
size: NA
CDR3: CASSHLSTSGGSYEQYF
DNA: TGTGCCAGCAGCCATCTCTCTACTAGCGGGGGATCCTACGAGCAGTACTTC

V: TRBV6-2/TRBV6-3
J: TRBJ2-7
D: TRBD1
size: NA
CDR3: CASSRRTGGSYEQYF
DNA: TGTGCCAGCAGCCGGCGGACAGGAGGCTCCTACGAGCAGTACTTC

V: TRBV20-1
J: TRBJ1-2
D: NA
size: few
CDR3: CSATGIDGYTF
DNA: TGCAGTGCCACAGGAATCGATGGCTACACCTTC

V: TRBV5-1
J: TRBJ2-5
D: NA
size: NA
CDR3: CASSLAAVGETQYF
DNA: TGCGCCAGCAGCTTGGCGGCAGTCGGGGAGACCCAGTACTTC

V: TRBV19
J: TRBJ1-2
D: TRBD1
size: medium-sized
CDR3: CASSADRGWGYTF
DNA: TGTGCCAGTAGTGCGGACAGGGGATGGGGCTACACCTTC

V: TRBV7-9
J: TRBJ2-7
D: NA
size: NA
CDR3: CASSSTSSSYEQYF
DNA: TGTGCCAGCAGCTCCACTTCGAGTAGCTACGAGCAGTACTTC

V: TRBV7-9
J: TRBJ1-5
D: TRBD1
size: medium-sized
CDR3: CASSRGTGDNQPQHF
DNA: TGTGCCAGCAGCCGGGGGACAGGGGACAATCAGCCCCAGCATTTT

V: TRBV6-1
J: TRBJ1-1
D: NA
size: few
CDR3: CASRGLPNTEAFF
DNA: TGTGCCAGTCGGGGACTCCCGAACACTGAAGCTTTCTTT

V: TRBV6-1
J: TRBJ2-5
D: NA
size: NA
CDR3: CASSHRGAQETQYF
DNA: TGTGCCAGCAGCCATCGGGGGGCCCAAGAGACCCAGTACTTC

V: TRBV10-3
J: TRBJ2-3
D: NA
size: few
CDR3: CAIRGNFPTDTQYF
DNA: TGTGCCATCAGGGGGAACTTCCCCACAGATACGCAGTATTTT

V: TRBV25-1
J: TRBJ1-2
D: TRBD1
size: medium-sized
CDR3: CASSSQGALFYTF
DNA: TGTGCCAGCAGTAGCCAGGGGGCCCTATTCTACACCTTC

V: TRBV19
J: TRBJ1-5
D: NA
size: NA
CDR3: CASSSSGVYQPQHF
DNA: TGTGCCAGTAGTTCCTCAGGGGTTTATCAGCCCCAGCATTTT